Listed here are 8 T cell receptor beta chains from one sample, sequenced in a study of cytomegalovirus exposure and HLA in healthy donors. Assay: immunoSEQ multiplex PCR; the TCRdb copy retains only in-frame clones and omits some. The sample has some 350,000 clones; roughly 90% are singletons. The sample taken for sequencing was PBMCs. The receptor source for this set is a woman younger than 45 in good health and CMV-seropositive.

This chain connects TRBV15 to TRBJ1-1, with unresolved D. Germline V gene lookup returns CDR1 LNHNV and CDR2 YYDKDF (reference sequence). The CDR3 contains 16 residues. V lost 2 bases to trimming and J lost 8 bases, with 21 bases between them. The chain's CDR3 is CATSRPTLGIPREAFF. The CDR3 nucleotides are TGTGCCACCAGCAGACCCACACTGGGGATCCCGAGGGAAGCTTTCTTT.

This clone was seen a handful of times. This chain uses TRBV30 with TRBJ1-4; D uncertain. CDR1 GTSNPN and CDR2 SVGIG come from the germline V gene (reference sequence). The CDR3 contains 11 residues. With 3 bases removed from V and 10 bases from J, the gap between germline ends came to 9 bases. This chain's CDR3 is CAWREEAKLFF. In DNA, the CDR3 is TGTGCCTGGAGGGAAGAGGCAAAACTGTTTTTT. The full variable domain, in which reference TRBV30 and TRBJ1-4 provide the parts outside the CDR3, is SQTIHQWPATLVQPVGSPLSLECTVEGTSNPNLYWYRQAAGRGLQLLFYSVGIGQISSEVPQNLSASRPQDRQFILSSKKLLLSDSGFYLCAWREEAKLFFGSGTQLSVL.

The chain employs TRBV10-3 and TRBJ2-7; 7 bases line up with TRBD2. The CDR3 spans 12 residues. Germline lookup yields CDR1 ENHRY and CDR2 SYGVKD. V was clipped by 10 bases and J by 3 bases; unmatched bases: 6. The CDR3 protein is CATLGGGYEQYF. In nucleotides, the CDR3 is TGTGCCACCCTGGGGGGGGGCTACGAGCAGTACTTC.

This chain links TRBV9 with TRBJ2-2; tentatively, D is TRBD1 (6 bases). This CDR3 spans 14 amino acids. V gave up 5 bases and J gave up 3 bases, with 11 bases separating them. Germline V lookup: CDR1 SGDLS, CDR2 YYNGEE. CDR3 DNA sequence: TGTGCCAGCAGGGGCAGGGGAGACACCGGGGAGCTGTTTTTT. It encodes CASRGRGDTGELFF.

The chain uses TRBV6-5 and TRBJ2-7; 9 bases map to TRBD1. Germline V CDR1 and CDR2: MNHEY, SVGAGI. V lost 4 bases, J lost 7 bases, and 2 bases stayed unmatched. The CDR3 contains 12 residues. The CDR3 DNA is TGTGCCAGCAGTTGGGACAGGGTGGAGCAGTACTTC. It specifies CASSWDRVEQYF.

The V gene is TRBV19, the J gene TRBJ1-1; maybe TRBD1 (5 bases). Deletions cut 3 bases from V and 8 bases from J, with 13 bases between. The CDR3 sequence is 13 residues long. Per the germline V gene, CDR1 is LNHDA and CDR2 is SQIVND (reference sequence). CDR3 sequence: CASSMERGEEAFF. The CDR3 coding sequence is TGTGCCAGTAGTATGGAAAGGGGTGAGGAAGCTTTCTTT.

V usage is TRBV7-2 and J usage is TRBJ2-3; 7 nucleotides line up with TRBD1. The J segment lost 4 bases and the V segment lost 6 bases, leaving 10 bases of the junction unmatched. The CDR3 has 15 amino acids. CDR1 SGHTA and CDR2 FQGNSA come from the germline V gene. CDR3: CASSKTGPSADTQYF. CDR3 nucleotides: TGTGCCAGCAGTAAGACAGGGCCTTCGGCAGATACGCAGTATTTT.

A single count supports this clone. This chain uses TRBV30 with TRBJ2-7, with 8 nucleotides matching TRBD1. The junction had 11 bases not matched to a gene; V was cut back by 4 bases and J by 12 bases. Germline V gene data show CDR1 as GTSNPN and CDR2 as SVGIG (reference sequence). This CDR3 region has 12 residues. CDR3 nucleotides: TGTGCCTGGACCCGGACAGGGAAACTAGTGTACTTC. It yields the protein CAWTRTGKLVYF.